These 2 T cell receptor beta chains came from one sample sequenced in a study of blood T cell repertoires in COVID-19. Sequencing was performed with immunoSEQ multiplex PCR; in TCRdb, only in-frame clones are kept and a portion is missing. This sample has about 120,000 clones, with about 90% found just once. Source material: peripheral blood. These receptors all stem from a woman aged 55 to 70 with COVID-19, enrolled during active disease.

The V gene is TRBV7-2, the J gene TRBJ1-2, with TRBD1 as a possible D gene (5 bases). Trimming took 0 bases from V and 6 from J, leaving 11 bases between them. This CDR3 region has 14 residues. Germline loops: CDR1 SGHTA, CDR2 FQGNSA. The CDR3 here is CASSLAPGNHGYTF. CDR3 nucleotides: TGTGCCAGCAGCTTAGCGCCAGGGAACCATGGCTACACCTTC.

The CDR3 nucleotides read TGTGCCACCAGTGACAGGACTAGCGGGGGGAGCACAGATACGCAGTATTTT. Translated, it gives CATSDRTSGGSTDTQYF. V and J are TRBV24-1 and TRBJ2-3; 14 bases are a match to TRBD2. V shed 4 bases, J shed 0 bases, and the junction held 2 bases outside the gene matches. Germline CDR1 is KGHDR and CDR2 is SFDVKD. The CDR3 is made up of 17 amino acids.